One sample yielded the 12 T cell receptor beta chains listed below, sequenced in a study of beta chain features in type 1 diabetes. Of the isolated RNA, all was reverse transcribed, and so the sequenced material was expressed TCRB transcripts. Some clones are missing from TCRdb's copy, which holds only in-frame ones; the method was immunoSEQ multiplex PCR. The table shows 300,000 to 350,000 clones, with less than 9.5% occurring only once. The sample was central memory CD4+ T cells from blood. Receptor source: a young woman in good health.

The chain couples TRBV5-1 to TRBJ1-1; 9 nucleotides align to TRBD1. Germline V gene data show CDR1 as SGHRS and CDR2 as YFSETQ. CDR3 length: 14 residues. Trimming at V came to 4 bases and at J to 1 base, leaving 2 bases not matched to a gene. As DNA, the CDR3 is TGCGCCAGCAGCGCGGACAGGGGGAACACTGAAGCTTTCTTT. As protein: CASSADRGNTEAFF.

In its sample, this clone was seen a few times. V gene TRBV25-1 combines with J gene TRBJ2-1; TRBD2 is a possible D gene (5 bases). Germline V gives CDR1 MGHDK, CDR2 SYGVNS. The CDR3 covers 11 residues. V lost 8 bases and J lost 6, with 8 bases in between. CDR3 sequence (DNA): TGTGCCAGCGGGAGATCCAATGAGCAGTTCTTC. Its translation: CASGRSNEQFF.

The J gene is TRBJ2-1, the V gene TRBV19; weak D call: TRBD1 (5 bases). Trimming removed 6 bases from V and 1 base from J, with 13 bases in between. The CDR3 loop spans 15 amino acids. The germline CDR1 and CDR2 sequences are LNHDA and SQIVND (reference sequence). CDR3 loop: CASRPTRASYNEQFF. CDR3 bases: TGTGCCAGTAGGCCAACCAGGGCATCCTACAATGAGCAGTTCTTC.

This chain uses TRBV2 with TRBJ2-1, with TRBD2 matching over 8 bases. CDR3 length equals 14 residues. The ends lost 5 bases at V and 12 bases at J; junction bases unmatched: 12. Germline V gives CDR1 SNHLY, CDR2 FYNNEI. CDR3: CASSLEGLDFWQFF. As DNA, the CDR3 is TGTGCCAGCAGTTTAGAGGGACTAGACTTCTGGCAGTTCTTC.

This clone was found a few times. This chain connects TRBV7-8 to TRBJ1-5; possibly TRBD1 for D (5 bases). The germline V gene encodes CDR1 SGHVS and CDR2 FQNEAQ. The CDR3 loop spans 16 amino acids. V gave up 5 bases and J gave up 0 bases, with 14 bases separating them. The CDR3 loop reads CASSHRDSNSNQPQHF. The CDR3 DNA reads TGTGCCAGCAGCCACCGAGACAGCAATAGCAATCAGCCCCAGCATTTT.

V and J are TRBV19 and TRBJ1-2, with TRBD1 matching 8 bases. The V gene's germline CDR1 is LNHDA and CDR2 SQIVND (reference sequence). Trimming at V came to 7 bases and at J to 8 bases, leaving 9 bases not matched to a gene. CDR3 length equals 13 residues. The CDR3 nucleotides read TGTGCCAGTACCGACAGGACAGGGCACGGCTACACCTTC. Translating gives CASTDRTGHGYTF.

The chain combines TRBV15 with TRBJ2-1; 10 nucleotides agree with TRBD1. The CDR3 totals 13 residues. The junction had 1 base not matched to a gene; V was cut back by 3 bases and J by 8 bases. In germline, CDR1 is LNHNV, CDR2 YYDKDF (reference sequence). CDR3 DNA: TGTGCCACCAGCAGGGACAGGGGGGATGAGCAGTTCTTC. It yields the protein CATSRDRGDEQFF.

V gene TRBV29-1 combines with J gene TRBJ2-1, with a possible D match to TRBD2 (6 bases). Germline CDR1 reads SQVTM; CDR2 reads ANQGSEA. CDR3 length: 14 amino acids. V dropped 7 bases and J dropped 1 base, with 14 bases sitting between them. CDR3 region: CSGGPGESYNEQFF. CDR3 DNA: TGCAGCGGTGGCCCGGGGGAATCCTACAATGAGCAGTTCTTC.

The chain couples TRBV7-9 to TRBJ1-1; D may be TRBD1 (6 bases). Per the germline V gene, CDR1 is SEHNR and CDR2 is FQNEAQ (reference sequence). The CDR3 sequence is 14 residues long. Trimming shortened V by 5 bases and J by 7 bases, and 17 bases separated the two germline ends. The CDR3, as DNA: TGTGCCAGCAGCCCTAAACTGACAGGAGTTGAAGCTTTCTTT. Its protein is CASSPKLTGVEAFF.

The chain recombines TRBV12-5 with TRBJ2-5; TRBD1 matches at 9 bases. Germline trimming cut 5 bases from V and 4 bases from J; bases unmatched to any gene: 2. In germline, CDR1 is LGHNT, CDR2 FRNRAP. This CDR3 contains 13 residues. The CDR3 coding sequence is TGTGCTAGTGGTCTGGACAGGGGAGAGACCCAGTACTTC. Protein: CASGLDRGETQYF.

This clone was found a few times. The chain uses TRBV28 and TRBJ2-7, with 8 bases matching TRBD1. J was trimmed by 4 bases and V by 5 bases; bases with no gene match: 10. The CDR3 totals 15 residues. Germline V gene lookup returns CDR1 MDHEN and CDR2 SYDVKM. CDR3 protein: CASSNPGRGHYEQYF. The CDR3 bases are TGTGCCAGCAGTAATCCGGGCAGGGGGCATTACGAGCAGTACTTC.

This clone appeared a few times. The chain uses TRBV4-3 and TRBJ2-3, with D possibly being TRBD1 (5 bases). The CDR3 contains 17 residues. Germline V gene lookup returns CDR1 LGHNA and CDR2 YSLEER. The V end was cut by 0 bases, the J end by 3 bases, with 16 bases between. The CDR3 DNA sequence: TGCGCCAGCAGCCAAGATTGGCAGGGTTATCGGACAGATACGCAGTATTTT. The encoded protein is CASSQDWQGYRTDTQYF.